This T cell receptor (beta chain) is from a study of blood T cell repertoires in COVID-19. Background on the study: The United States, Italy and Spain supplied acute and convalescent COVID-19 samples.

The CDR3 has 16 amino acids. V was pared by 0 bases and J by 6 bases, with 18 bases between. Germline lookup yields CDR1 SGHAT and CDR2 FQNNGV. Under the authors' procedure: From reference gene primer amplification, estimates of nucleated cell counts were derived. Assay used: immunoSEQ multiplex PCR; TCRdb lists only in-frame clones, some missing. D and trimming were read from the DNA, whereas the V and J calls and clone size are those reported in that table. The sample records 200,000 to 250,000 clones, 70% to 90% being singletons. This study enrolled people aged about 18 to 95 from about 24 US geographic areas. In Cohort 3, a recovered donor had either two negative PCRs, clearance, or symptom resolution.

The rearrangement uses TRBV11-2 and TRBJ2-7; unclear D gene. The TCR comes from a man between 25 and 39 years old who had recovered from COVID-19. The source material was PBMCs or T cells enriched from blood (not recorded which). The CDR3 nucleotides read TGTGCCAGCAGCTTAGATCAGCGTCTAGTCGTTGGCGAGCAGTACTTC. Its translation: CASSLDQRLVVGEQYF.